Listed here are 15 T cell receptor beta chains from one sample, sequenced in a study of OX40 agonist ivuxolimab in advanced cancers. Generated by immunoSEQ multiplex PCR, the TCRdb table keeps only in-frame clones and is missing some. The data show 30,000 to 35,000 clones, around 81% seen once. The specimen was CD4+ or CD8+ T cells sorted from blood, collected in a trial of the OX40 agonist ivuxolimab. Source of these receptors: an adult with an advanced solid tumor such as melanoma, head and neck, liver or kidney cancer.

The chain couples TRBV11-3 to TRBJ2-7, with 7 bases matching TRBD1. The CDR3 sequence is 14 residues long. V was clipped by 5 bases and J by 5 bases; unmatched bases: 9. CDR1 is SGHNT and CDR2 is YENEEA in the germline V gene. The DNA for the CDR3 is TGTGCCAGCAGCGCACAGGGGAGATACCACGAGCAGTACTTC. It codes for CASSAQGRYHEQYF.

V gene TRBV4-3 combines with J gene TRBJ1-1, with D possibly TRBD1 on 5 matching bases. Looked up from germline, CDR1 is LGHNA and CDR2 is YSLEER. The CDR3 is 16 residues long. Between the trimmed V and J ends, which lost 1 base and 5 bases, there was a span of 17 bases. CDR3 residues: CASSQALGTLGTEAFF. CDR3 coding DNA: TGCGCCAGCAGCCAAGCCCTGGGGACCTTAGGGACTGAAGCTTTCTTT.

The CDR3 sequence is CASSLGDSWGNTIYF. In DNA, the CDR3 is TGTGCCAGCAGCTTAGGGGACAGTTGGGGAAACACCATATATTTT. The chain couples TRBV11-2 to TRBJ1-3, with TRBD1 matching 7 bases. The germline V gene encodes CDR1 SGHAT and CDR2 FQNNGV. The CDR3 has 15 residues. Trimming at V came to 1 base and at J to 4 bases, leaving 4 bases not matched to a gene.

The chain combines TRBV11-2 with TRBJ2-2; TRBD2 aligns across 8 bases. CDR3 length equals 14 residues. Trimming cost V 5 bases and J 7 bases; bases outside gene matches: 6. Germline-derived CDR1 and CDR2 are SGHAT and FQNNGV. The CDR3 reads CASSQGLVGGELFF. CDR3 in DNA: TGTGCCAGCAGCCAGGGACTAGTGGGCGGGGAGCTGTTTTTT.

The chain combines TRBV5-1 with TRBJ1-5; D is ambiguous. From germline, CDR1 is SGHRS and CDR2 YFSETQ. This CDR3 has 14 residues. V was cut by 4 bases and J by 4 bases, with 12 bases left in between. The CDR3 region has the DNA TGCGCCAGCAGCCTCTCCCCGGGAAATCAGCCCCAGCATTTT. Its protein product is CASSLSPGNQPQHF.

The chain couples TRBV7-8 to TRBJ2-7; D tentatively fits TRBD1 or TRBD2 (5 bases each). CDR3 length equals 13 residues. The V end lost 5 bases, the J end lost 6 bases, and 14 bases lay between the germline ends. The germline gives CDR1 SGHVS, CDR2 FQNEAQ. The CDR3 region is CASSKGVGPEQYF. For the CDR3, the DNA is TGTGCCAGCAGCAAAGGCGTGGGACCCGAGCAGTACTTC.

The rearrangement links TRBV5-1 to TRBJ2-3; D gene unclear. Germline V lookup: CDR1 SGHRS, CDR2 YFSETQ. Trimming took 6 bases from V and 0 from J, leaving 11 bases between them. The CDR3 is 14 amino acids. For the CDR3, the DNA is TGCGCCAGCACCCTTTTGACTAGCACAGATACGCAGTATTTT. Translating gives CASTLLTSTDTQYF.

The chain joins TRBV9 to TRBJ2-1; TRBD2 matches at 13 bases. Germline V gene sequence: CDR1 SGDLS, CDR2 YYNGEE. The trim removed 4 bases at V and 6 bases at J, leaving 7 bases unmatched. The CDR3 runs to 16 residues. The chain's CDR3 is CASSPTGLAGLNEQFF. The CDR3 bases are TGTGCCAGCAGCCCCACGGGACTAGCGGGACTCAATGAGCAGTTCTTC.

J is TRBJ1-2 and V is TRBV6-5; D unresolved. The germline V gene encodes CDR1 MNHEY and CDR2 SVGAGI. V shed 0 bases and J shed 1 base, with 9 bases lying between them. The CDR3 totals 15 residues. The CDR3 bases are TGTGCCAGCAGTTACTCCGCGGGGTATAACTATGGCTACACCTTC. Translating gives CASSYSAGYNYGYTF.

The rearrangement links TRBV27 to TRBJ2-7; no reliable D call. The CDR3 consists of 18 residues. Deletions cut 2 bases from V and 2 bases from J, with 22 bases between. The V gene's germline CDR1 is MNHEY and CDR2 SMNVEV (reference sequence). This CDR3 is CASSLQLPSLMLTYEQYF. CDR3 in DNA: TGTGCCAGCAGTTTACAGCTCCCTAGTTTGATGTTAACCTACGAGCAGTACTTC.

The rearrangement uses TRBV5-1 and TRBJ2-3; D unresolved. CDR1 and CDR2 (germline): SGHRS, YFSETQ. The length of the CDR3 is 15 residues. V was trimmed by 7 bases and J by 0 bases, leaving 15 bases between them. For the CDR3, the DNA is TGCGCCAGCTGTCTAGAAGGGCCAAGCACAGATACGCAGTATTTT. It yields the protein CASCLEGPSTDTQYF.

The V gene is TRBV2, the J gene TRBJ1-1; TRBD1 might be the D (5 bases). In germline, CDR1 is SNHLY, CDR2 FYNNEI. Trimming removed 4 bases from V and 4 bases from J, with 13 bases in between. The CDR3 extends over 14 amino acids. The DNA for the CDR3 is TGTGCCAGCAGTGTCCGGGGGTTCGGCACTGAAGCTTTCTTT. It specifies CASSVRGFGTEAFF.

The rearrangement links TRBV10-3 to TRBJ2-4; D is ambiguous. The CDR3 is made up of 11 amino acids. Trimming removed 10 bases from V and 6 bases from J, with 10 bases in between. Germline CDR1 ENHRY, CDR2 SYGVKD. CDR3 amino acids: CASKETNIQYF. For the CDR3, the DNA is TGTGCCAGCAAGGAGACAAACATTCAGTACTTC.

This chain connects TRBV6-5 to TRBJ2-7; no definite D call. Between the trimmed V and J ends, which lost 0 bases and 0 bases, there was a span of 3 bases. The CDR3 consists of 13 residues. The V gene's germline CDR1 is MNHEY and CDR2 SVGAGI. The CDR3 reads CASSYSSSYEQYF. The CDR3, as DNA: TGTGCCAGCAGTTACTCGTCCTCCTACGAGCAGTACTTC.

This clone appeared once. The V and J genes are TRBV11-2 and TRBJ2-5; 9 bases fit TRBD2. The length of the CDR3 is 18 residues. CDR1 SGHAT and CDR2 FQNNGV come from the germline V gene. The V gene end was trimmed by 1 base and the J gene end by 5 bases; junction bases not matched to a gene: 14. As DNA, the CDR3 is TGTGCCAGCAGCTTAGGTCCCAGCGGGGGGCCAGTTGTGGAGACCCAGTACTTC. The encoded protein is CASSLGPSGGPVVETQYF. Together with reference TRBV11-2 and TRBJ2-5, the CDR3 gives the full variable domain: EAGVAQSPRYKIIEKRQSVAFWCNPISGHATLYWYQQILGQGPKLLIQFQNNGVVDDSQLPKDRFSAERLKGVDSTLKIQPAKLEDSAVYLCASSLGPSGGPVVETQYFGPGTRLLVL.